The 22 T cell receptor beta chains given below trace back to one sample, sequenced in a study of cytotoxic CD8 clonotypes in ibrutinib-treated CLL. Assay: immunoSEQ multiplex PCR; the TCRdb copy retains only in-frame clones and omits some. The profile covers approximately 280,000 clones, with approximately 76% appearing a single time and around 5.1% taken by the ten largest. The source was PBMCs, collected at disease progression, from a patient treated with ibrutinib. These receptors all come from a human donor with chronic lymphocytic leukemia.

V and J are TRBV6-1 and TRBJ1-3; D is unclear. The V gene's germline CDR1 is MNHNS and CDR2 SASEGT. The V end was cut by 3 bases, the J end by 2 bases, with 8 bases between. The CDR3 sequence is 14 residues long. CDR3 coding DNA: TGTGCCAGCAGTGAGCACAGTCCTGGAAACACCATATATTTT. Protein sequence: CASSEHSPGNTIYF.

The chain uses TRBV7-9 and TRBJ1-2; possible D gene TRBD1, 5 bases. Trimming took 4 bases from V and 11 from J, leaving 20 bases between them. Germline V gene sequence: CDR1 SEHNR, CDR2 FQNEAQ (reference sequence). The CDR3 has 14 residues. CDR3 bases: TGTGCCAGCAGCTCCTCCGGGACTTCGAAGGGGTACACCTTC. Encoded protein: CASSSSGTSKGYTF.

This clone came up once. V is TRBV5-1 and J is TRBJ2-7; D possibly corresponds to TRBD2 (6 bases). The CDR3 extends over 17 amino acids. In germline, CDR1 is SGHRS, CDR2 YFSETQ. The V gene lost 3 bases and the J gene lost 7 bases, with 26 bases spanning the gap. CDR3 in DNA: TGCGCCAGCAGCTCCATGTCGGTAGGGGACTTACAATTTGAGCAGTACTTC. It is translated as CASSSMSVGDLQFEQYF.

This chain connects TRBV5-1 to TRBJ2-7; 7 bases are a match to TRBD2. Germline V gene data show CDR1 as SGHRS and CDR2 as YFSETQ. Losses at the gene ends were 4 bases for V and 1 base for J; bases not matched to a gene: 5. CDR3 length: 14 residues. The CDR3 region is CASSVSGPSYEQYF. As DNA, the CDR3 is TGCGCCAGCAGCGTTAGCGGGCCGTCCTACGAGCAGTACTTC.

This chain joins TRBV5-8 and TRBJ2-4; D may be TRBD1 or TRBD2 (6 bases each). Germline CDR1 SGHTS, CDR2 YDEGEE. V lost 1 base and J 9 bases, leaving 14 bases between the germline ends. The length of the CDR3 is 14 residues. CDR3 DNA sequence: TGTGCCAGCAGCTTGATTCAGGGGACTTCCATTCAGTACTTC. It yields the protein CASSLIQGTSIQYF.

This chain connects TRBV5-4 to TRBJ1-2; TRBD1 matches 7 bases. The V gene's germline CDR1 is SGHNT and CDR2 YYREEE (reference sequence). Trimming removed 5 bases from V and 0 bases from J; junction bases left unmatched: 10. CDR3 size: 16 residues. DNA for the CDR3: TGTGCCAGCAGGGGAGGGGACAGCCACTCTAACTATGGCTACACCTTC. Its protein product is CASRGGDSHSNYGYTF.

The rearrangement links TRBV15 to TRBJ2-7, with a weak D call TRBD1 (6 bases). The V gene lost 4 bases and the J gene lost 3 bases, with 10 bases spanning the gap. The CDR3 runs to 13 residues. Germline loops: CDR1 LNHNV, CDR2 YYDKDF (reference sequence). The CDR3 loop is CATSTGQNYEQYF. The CDR3 nucleotides are TGTGCCACCAGCACAGGACAGAACTACGAGCAGTACTTC. The full variable domain, with the rest looked up from reference TRBV15 and TRBJ2-7, is DAMVIQNPRYQVTQFGKPVTLSCSQTLNHNVMYWYQQKSSQAPKLLFHYYDKDFNNEADTPDNFQSRRPNTSFCFLDIRSPGLGDTAMYLCATSTGQNYEQYFGPGTRLTVT.

The chain joins TRBV6-5 to TRBJ1-2, with D possibly TRBD1 on 6 matching bases. This CDR3 is built from 14 residues. V was shortened by 2 bases and J by 4 bases, with 11 bases between the two germline ends. Per germline, CDR1 MNHEY and CDR2 SVGAGI. The CDR3: CASSYGGALYGYTF. In DNA, the CDR3 is TGTGCCAGCAGTTACGGGGGGGCTCTCTATGGCTACACCTTC.

The gene calls are TRBV18 and TRBJ1-5; TRBD1 matches at 7 bases. The germline gives CDR1 KGHSH, CDR2 LQKENI. The CDR3 runs 19 residues. With V trimmed by 2 bases and J by 8 bases, 21 bases remained unmatched. The CDR3 here is CASSPTGQGGWFRMEPQHF. In DNA, the CDR3 is TGTGCCAGCTCACCAACGGGGCAGGGGGGGTGGTTCCGAATGGAGCCCCAGCATTTT.

This chain joins TRBV10-3 and TRBJ1-1; unclear D gene. V was trimmed by 10 bases and J by 0 bases, leaving 15 bases between them. The CDR3 consists of 14 residues. Germline V lookup: CDR1 ENHRY, CDR2 SYGVKD. In DNA form, the CDR3 reads TGTGCCACAACTAGGGATGGAATGAACACTGAAGCTTTCTTT. This encodes CATTRDGMNTEAFF.

There are a few counts of this clone. The chain combines TRBV11-2 with TRBJ2-7; 10 bases align to TRBD1. The CDR3 is 14 residues long. After removal of 5 bases from V and 4 bases from J, the junction contained 5 bases not matched to a gene. Germline V lookup: CDR1 SGHAT, CDR2 FQNNGV. CDR3 loop: CASSVGQGKYEQYF. The CDR3 nucleotides are TGTGCCAGCAGCGTGGGACAGGGGAAGTACGAGCAGTACTTC.

This chain links TRBV6-5 with TRBJ2-3; no clear D gene. V lost 6 bases to trimming and J lost 2 bases, with 9 bases between them. The germline CDR1 and CDR2 sequences are MNHEY and SVGAGI. The CDR3 contains 13 residues. The DNA of the CDR3 is TGTGCCAGCAGGGGCCTTGTCACAGATACGCAGTATTTT. Translation gives CASRGLVTDTQYF.

The J gene is TRBJ2-2, the V gene TRBV5-1; D is unclear. Germline loops: CDR1 SGHRS, CDR2 YFSETQ. The CDR3 is made up of 14 amino acids. Trimming shortened V by 1 base and J by 6 bases, and 10 bases separated the two germline ends. DNA of the CDR3: TGCGCCAGCAGCTTGCTATGGGAAGCCGGGGAGCTGTTTTTT. This gives the protein CASSLLWEAGELFF.

In this sample, this clone turned up once. CDR3 sequence (DNA): TGTGCCAGCAGTTACAGGGAGTACACCGGGGAGCTGTTTTTT. Translating gives CASSYREYTGELFF. The chain links TRBV6-6 to TRBJ2-2; the D gene is possibly TRBD2 (5 bases). From germline, CDR1 is MNHNY and CDR2 SVGAGI (reference sequence). Deletions cut 2 bases from V and 3 bases from J, with 7 bases between. CDR3 length: 14 residues.

This clone was counted a few times. CDR3 nucleotides: TGTGCCAGCAGACTCTACGGGGGCCGAGGTCAGCCCCAGCATTTT. Translated: CASRLYGGRGQPQHF. The chain has TRBV6-5 and TRBJ1-5; a weak D match, TRBD1 (6 bases). In germline, CDR1 is MNHEY, CDR2 SVGAGI. CDR3 length: 15 amino acids. V lost 6 bases and J 6 bases, leaving 18 bases between the germline ends.

This clone was counted once. The chain recombines TRBV11-1 with TRBJ2-7; D gene unclear. Between the trimmed V and J ends, which lost 5 bases and 4 bases, there was a span of 12 bases. Germline CDR1 is SGHAT and CDR2 is FQDESV (reference sequence). The CDR3 extends over 13 amino acids. The CDR3 protein is CASSGGKGYEQYF. The CDR3 bases are TGTGCCAGCAGCGGCGGTAAAGGATACGAGCAGTACTTC.

V and J are TRBV10-3 and TRBJ2-1; tentative D call: TRBD2 (5 bases). Germline CDR1 reads ENHRY; CDR2 reads SYGVKD. The length of the CDR3 is 18 residues. V lost 5 bases and J lost 7, with 27 bases in between. The CDR3 region has the DNA TGTGCCATCAGTAAAAACCTATTAGCGTTAGGTGTGGGAAATGAGCAGTTCTTC. This codes for CAISKNLLALGVGNEQFF.

The rearrangement uses TRBV10-1 and TRBJ2-3; 10 nucleotides align to TRBD2. The CDR3 contains 16 residues. The J segment lost 1 base and the V segment lost 3 bases, leaving 4 bases of the junction unmatched. The germline CDR1 and CDR2 sequences are WNHNN and SYGVQD (reference sequence). CDR3 sequence: CASSDPGTSGTDTQYF. The CDR3 coding sequence is TGCGCCAGCAGTGATCCCGGGACTAGCGGCACAGATACGCAGTATTTT.

This chain links TRBV9 with TRBJ1-1; TRBD1 might be the D (6 bases). Trimming shortened V by 0 bases and J by 4 bases, and 13 bases separated the two germline ends. This CDR3 comprises 15 residues. Per germline, CDR1 SGDLS and CDR2 YYNGEE. In nucleotides, the CDR3 is TGTGCCAGCAGCGTAGTTGCAGGGGTGGGCACTGAAGCTTTCTTT. Its translation: CASSVVAGVGTEAFF. Filled out from reference TRBV9 and TRBJ1-1, the complete variable domain reads DSGVTQTPKHLITATGQRVTLRCSPRSGDLSVYWYQQSLDQGLQFLIQYYNGEERAKGNILERFSAQQFPDLHSELNLSSLELGDSALYFCASSVVAGVGTEAFFGQGTRLTVV.

This rearrangement joins TRBV19 to TRBJ1-2, with D perhaps matching TRBD1 (6 bases). CDR3 length: 15 amino acids. Trimming removed 8 bases at V and 3 bases at J, with 19 bases between. Per the germline V gene, CDR1 is LNHDA and CDR2 is SQIVND (reference sequence). The chain's CDR3 is CASYLGPGQHYGYTF. The CDR3 region has the DNA TGTGCCAGTTATTTGGGACCGGGACAACACTATGGCTACACCTTC. The variable domain in full, with the rest retrieved from reference TRBV19 and TRBJ1-2, is DGGITQSPKYLFRKEGQNVTLSCEQNLNHDAMYWYRQDPGQGLRLIYYSQIVNDFQKGDIAEGYSVSREKKESFPLTVTSAQKNPTAFYLCASYLGPGQHYGYTFGSGTRLTVV.

This clone was counted between two and nine times. This chain links TRBV11-2 with TRBJ2-7; possibly TRBD1 for D (5 bases). Germline lookup yields CDR1 SGHAT and CDR2 FQNNGV. This CDR3 is 15 amino acids long. Trimming removed 0 bases from V and 3 bases from J, with 12 bases in between. The CDR3 DNA reads as TGTGCCAGCAGCTTAGAGTTTGGGGCCGACTACGAGCAGTACTTC. Protein product: CASSLEFGADYEQYF.

This clone was recorded a few times. The V gene is TRBV9, the J gene TRBJ2-1; TRBD2 matches at 8 bases. J gave up 9 bases and V 2 bases, and 7 bases lay outside the gene matches. In germline, CDR1 is SGDLS, CDR2 YYNGEE. There are 14 residues in the CDR3. The CDR3 sequence is CASSVTGRAGEQFF. In DNA form, the CDR3 reads TGTGCCAGCAGCGTGACCGGGAGGGCGGGTGAGCAGTTCTTC.